One sample yielded the 13 T cell receptor beta chains listed below, sequenced in a study of OX40 agonist ivuxolimab in advanced cancers. The library was made by the immunoSEQ multiplex PCR assay. The table comes from immuneACCESS by way of TCRdb, which keeps in-frame sequences with V and J called. Part of the clones is missing from these tables; in studies checked, under half for an unresolved V gene and the rest for unknown reasons. Within this sample are tens of thousands of clones, with roughly 90% of them counted one time only. Clones ranked in the top ten supply 0.3% to 0.45% of the sample. Specimen: CD4+ or CD8+ T cells sorted from blood, collected in a trial of the OX40 agonist ivuxolimab. The origin of the receptors is an adult with an advanced solid tumor such as melanoma, head and neck, liver or kidney cancer.

The rearrangement joins TRBV9 to TRBJ2-1, with 8 positions matching TRBD2. The trim removed 3 bases at V and 7 bases at J, leaving 9 bases unmatched. The CDR3 is 15 residues long. Germline V gene sequence: CDR1 SGDLS, CDR2 YYNGEE. The DNA of the CDR3 is TGTGCCAGCAGCGCCAACGGACTAGCCCGTAATGAGCAGTTCTTC. As protein: CASSANGLARNEQFF.

CDR3 nucleotide sequence: TGTGCCAGCAGTTCCCCGGAAGGGCGAAAAGGAAACACCATATATTTT. This codes for CASSSPEGRKGNTIYF. V is TRBV28 and J is TRBJ1-3, with unresolved D. Germline loops: CDR1 MDHEN, CDR2 SYDVKM. Trimming cost V 4 bases and J 4 bases, with 17 bases left between them. This CDR3 contains 16 residues.

The rearrangement joins TRBV10-3 to TRBJ2-7; 8 bases are a match to TRBD2. Germline CDR1 is ENHRY and CDR2 is SYGVKD. The CDR3 is made up of 18 amino acids. The V gene end was trimmed by 4 bases and the J gene end by 4 bases; junction bases not matched to a gene: 18. CDR3: CAISGGSAGTSRNYEQYF. DNA of the CDR3: TGTGCCATCAGTGGTGGAAGTGCCGGGACTAGTCGCAATTACGAGCAGTACTTC.

The chain uses TRBV7-8 and TRBJ1-3, with TRBD1 matching 7 bases. Trimming removed 4 bases from V and 0 bases from J; junction bases left unmatched: 6. The germline V gene encodes CDR1 SGHVS and CDR2 FQNEAQ. This CDR3 has 16 amino acids. The DNA for the CDR3 is TGTGCCAGCAGCTCGCGCCGGGACAGCTCTGGAAACACCATATATTTT. This translates into CASSSRRDSSGNTIYF.

In this sample, this clone turned up a few times. V usage is TRBV15 and J usage is TRBJ2-1; 12 bases are shared with TRBD2. CDR1 is LNHNV and CDR2 is YYDKDF in the germline V gene (reference sequence). Trimming cost V 3 bases and J 8 bases; bases outside gene matches: 5. The CDR3 consists of 15 residues. CDR3 sequence: CATSSKLAGGYEQFF. In nucleotides, the CDR3 is TGTGCCACCAGCAGCAAACTAGCGGGAGGCTATGAGCAGTTCTTC.

This sequence joins TRBV4-1 and TRBJ2-3; 10 nucleotides match TRBD1. From germline, CDR1 is MGHRA and CDR2 YSYEKL. The CDR3 is 16 residues long. V gave up 1 base and J gave up 1 base; unmatched junction bases: 2. This CDR3 reads CASSQVGQGRTDTQYF. The CDR3 DNA reads TGCGCCAGCAGCCAAGTGGGACAGGGGCGCACAGATACGCAGTATTTT.

A single count supports this clone. The V call is TRBV7-7, the J call TRBJ1-5; D not certain. Between the trimmed V and J ends, which lost 1 base and 7 bases, there was a span of 8 bases. Germline lookup yields CDR1 SSHAT and CDR2 FNYEAQ (reference sequence). The CDR3 has 13 amino acids. The DNA for the CDR3 is TGTGCCAGCAGCTTAGGTTTCGGCCAGCCCCAGCATTTT. It translates to CASSLGFGQPQHF.

This clone was found once. The V and J genes are TRBV5-1 and TRBJ2-3; TRBD2 matches at 7 bases. The CDR3 sequence is 15 residues long. V trimming: 1 base; J trimming: 3 bases; junction bases outside the gene matches: 5. Germline CDR1 reads SGHRS; CDR2 reads YFSETQ. CDR3 in DNA: TGCGCCAGCAGCTTGTCCGCGGGAGAGACAGATACGCAGTATTTT. Translated, it gives CASSLSAGETDTQYF.

The rearrangement links TRBV7-9 to TRBJ1-1; 7 nucleotides agree with TRBD1. With 4 bases clipped from V and 5 bases from J, the junction kept 10 bases outside the gene matches. The CDR3 sequence is 15 residues long. Germline V gives CDR1 SEHNR, CDR2 FQNEAQ (reference sequence). CDR3 nucleotide sequence: TGTGCCAGCAGCTCTAACAGGGGTCTGTTAACTGAAGCTTTCTTT. Translated: CASSSNRGLLTEAFF.

V is TRBV5-1 and J is TRBJ1-5; D is perhaps TRBD1 (6 bases). V dropped 4 bases and J dropped 8 bases, with 10 bases sitting between them. There are 12 residues in the CDR3. Germline V gene sequence: CDR1 SGHRS, CDR2 YFSETQ. The CDR3 DNA sequence: TGCGCCAGCAGCCCAACAGGGAAGCCCCAGCATTTT. Translated: CASSPTGKPQHF.

This sequence joins TRBV27 and TRBJ1-4, with D possibly being TRBD1 (5 bases). The CDR3 totals 13 residues. CDR1 and CDR2 (germline): MNHEY, SMNVEV (reference sequence). The V and J ends lost 3 bases and 5 bases respectively, with 7 bases between them. CDR3 in amino acids: CASSFQGNEKLFF. As DNA, the CDR3 is TGTGCCAGCAGTTTCCAGGGCAATGAAAAACTGTTTTTT.

V is TRBV27 and J is TRBJ1-2; TRBD1 matches at 8 bases. Germline CDR1 reads MNHEY; CDR2 reads SMNVEV (reference sequence). V dropped 0 bases and J dropped 4; count of bases not matched to a gene: 10. The CDR3 sequence is 17 residues long. In nucleotides, the CDR3 is TGTGCCAGCAGTTTATCGGGCAGGGGGCAAATCCCCTATGGCTACACCTTC. This gives the protein CASSLSGRGQIPYGYTF.

The genes are TRBV10-3 and TRBJ2-7, with 7 bases matching TRBD2. CDR3 length: 15 amino acids. Germline CDR1 reads ENHRY; CDR2 reads SYGVKD. J was trimmed by 1 base and V by 2 bases; bases with no gene match: 5. The CDR3 region is CAISEGGGRSYEQYF. The CDR3 DNA reads as TGTGCCATCAGTGAGGGGGGGGGTCGGTCCTACGAGCAGTACTTC.